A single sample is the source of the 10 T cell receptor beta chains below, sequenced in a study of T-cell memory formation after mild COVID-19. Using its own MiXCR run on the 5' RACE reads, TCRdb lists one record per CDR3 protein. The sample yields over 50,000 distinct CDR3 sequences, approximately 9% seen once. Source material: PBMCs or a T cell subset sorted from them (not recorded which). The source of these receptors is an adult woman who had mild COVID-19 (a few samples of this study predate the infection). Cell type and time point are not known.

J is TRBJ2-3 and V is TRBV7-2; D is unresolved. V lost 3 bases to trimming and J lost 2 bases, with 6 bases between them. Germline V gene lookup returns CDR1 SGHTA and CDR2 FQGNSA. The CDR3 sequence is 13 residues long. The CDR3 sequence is CASSFAATDTQYF. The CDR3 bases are TGTGCCAGCAGCTTTGCAGCCACAGATACGCAGTATTTT.

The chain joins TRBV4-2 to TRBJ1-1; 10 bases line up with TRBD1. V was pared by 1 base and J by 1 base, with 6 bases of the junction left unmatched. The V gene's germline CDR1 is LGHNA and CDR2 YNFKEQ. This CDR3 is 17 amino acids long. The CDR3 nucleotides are TGTGCCAGCAGCCAAGTTGGGACAGGGGCCGCGAACACTGAAGCTTTCTTT. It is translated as CASSQVGTGAANTEAFF.

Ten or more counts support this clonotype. CDR3 bases: TGCAGTGCTCACCGACAATTGGAGCAGTTCTTC. It yields the protein CSAHRQLEQFF. This rearrangement joins TRBV20-1 to TRBJ2-1; D is uncertain. Germline V gene lookup returns CDR1 DFQATT and CDR2 SNEGSKA (reference sequence). Deletions cut 5 bases from V and 10 bases from J, with 12 bases between. The CDR3 is 11 amino acids.

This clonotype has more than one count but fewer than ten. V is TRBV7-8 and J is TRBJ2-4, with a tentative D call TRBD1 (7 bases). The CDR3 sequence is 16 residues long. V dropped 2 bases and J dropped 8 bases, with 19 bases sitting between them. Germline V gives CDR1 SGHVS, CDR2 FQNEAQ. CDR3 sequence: CASSLPAGTVEDIQYF. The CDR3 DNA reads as TGTGCCAGCAGCTTACCGGCGGGGACAGTAGAGGACATTCAGTACTTC.

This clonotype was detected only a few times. In DNA form, the CDR3 reads TGCGCCAGCAGCTACGACAGGGGCCAATCACCCCTCCACTTT. Protein product: CASSYDRGQSPLHF. This chain links TRBV5-1 with TRBJ1-6; TRBD1 aligns across 8 bases. The CDR3 totals 14 residues. The junction had 6 bases not matched to a gene; V was cut back by 3 bases and J by 10 bases. The V gene's germline CDR1 is SGHRS and CDR2 YFSETQ.

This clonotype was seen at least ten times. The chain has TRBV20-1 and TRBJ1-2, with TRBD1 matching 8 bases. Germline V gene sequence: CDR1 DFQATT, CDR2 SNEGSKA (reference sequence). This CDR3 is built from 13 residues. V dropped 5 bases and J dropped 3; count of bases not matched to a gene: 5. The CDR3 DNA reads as TGCAGTGCTCCGACAGGGGTTGACTATGGCTACACCTTC. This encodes CSAPTGVDYGYTF.

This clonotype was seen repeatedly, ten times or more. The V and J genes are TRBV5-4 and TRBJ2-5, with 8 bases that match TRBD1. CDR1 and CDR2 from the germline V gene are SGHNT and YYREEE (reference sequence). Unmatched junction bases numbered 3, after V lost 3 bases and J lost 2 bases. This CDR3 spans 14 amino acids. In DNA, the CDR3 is TGTGCCAGCAGCTCCGGACAGGGACAAGAGACCCAGTACTTC. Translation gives CASSSGQGQETQYF.

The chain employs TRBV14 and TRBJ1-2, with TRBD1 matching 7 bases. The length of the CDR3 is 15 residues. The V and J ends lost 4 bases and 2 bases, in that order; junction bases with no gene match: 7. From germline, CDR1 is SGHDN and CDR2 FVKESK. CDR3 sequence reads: CASSRDSLLNYGYTF. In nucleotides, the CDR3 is TGTGCCAGCAGCCGGGACAGCTTATTGAACTATGGCTACACCTTC.

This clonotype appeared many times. CDR3 DNA: TGTGCCAGCAGCAGGGACAGGGGGTCCTACGAGCAGTACTTC. Amino acid sequence: CASSRDRGSYEQYF. The genes are TRBV11-2 and TRBJ2-7; 11 nucleotides align to TRBD1. Trimming cost V 5 bases and J 1 base; bases outside gene matches: 1. The CDR3 length is 14 residues. Germline CDR1 is SGHAT and CDR2 is FQNNGV.

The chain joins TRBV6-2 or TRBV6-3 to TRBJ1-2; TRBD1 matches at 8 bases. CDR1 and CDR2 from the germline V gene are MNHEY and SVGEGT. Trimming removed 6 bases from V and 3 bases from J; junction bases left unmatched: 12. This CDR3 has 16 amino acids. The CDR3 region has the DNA TGTGCCAGCAGCCCCAGGAACAGGGGGATCGACTATGGCTACACCTTC. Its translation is CASSPRNRGIDYGYTF.